This T cell receptor beta chain was sequenced for a study of T cells after yellow fever vaccination. Broader study findings: A small proportion of clonotypes was detected in both the CD4 and CD8 compartments. Abundant bulk-derived clonotypes could contaminate FACS-sorted repertoires.

TCRdb reprocessed the 5' RACE reads with MiXCR, giving one entry per CDR3 protein. This table holds some 300,000 distinct CDR3 sequences, roughly 8.7% found once. A note on this clonotype: What it binds is unknown.

Germline V gives CDR1 MNHEY, CDR2 SVGAGI. Trimming took 8 bases from V and 0 from J, leaving 7 bases between them. This CDR3 spans 13 amino acids. The material was CD4+ T cells sorted from PBMCs, obtained 5 days after the yellow fever booster vaccination. The sequence was obtained from a man aged 18 to 35 who received the YFV17D yellow fever vaccine. This chain joins TRBV6-5 and TRBJ1-4; no reliable D call. The CDR3 nucleotides read TGTGCCAGCCGGGAAACAACTAATGAAAAACTGTTTTTT. It codes for CASRETTNEKLFF.